This T cell receptor beta chain emerged from a study of cytomegalovirus exposure and HLA in healthy donors. PCR amplification relied on 60 Vbeta primers (plus 13 Jbeta primers). Data came from immunoSEQ multiplex PCR; TCRdb stores just in-frame clones and leaves some out. The data show roughly 200,000 clones, 75% to 90% seen once. The origin of this receptor is a woman aged 25 to 45 in good health and CMV-seronegative. The sequencing sample was made of PBMCs.

CDR3 nucleotides: TGCGCCAGCAGCCAAAGGGGACTAGCGGGGAACACAGATACGCAGTATTTT. Its protein is CASSQRGLAGNTDTQYF. The chain uses TRBV4-1 and TRBJ2-3, with 13 bases fitting TRBD2. CDR3 size: 17 residues. CDR1 and CDR2 from the germline V gene are MGHRA and YSYEKL. V was pared by 2 bases and J by 2 bases, with 4 bases of the junction left unmatched.